The 12 T cell receptor beta chains reported below all come from one sample, sequenced in a study of metastatic and nonmetastatic thyroid tumors. No treatment of any kind had been given to any patient before thyroid surgery. Using MiXCR, TCRdb reanalyzed the PCR reads. The sample lists 30,000 to 40,000 clones; roughly 29% were seen once. Sequenced: blood. The receptors stem from a female donor with papillary thyroid cancer or a benign thyroid nodule (not recorded which). Some clones in this sample may be carry-over from other donors' samples.

The gene calls are TRBV27 and TRBJ1-1, with a possible D match to TRBD1 (5 bases). Trimming shortened V by 1 base and J by 4 bases, and 13 bases separated the two germline ends. This CDR3 region has 15 residues. In germline, CDR1 is MNHEY, CDR2 SMNVEV (reference sequence). CDR3 nucleotide sequence: TGTGCCAGCAGTTTATACGGGGGAACAGGCACTGAAGCTTTCTTT. Translating gives CASSLYGGTGTEAFF.

This clone was observed a few times. The V call is TRBV6-5, the J call TRBJ2-7; 11 nucleotides agree with TRBD2. The CDR3 runs to 16 residues. The V gene's germline CDR1 is MNHEY and CDR2 SVGAGI. J gave up 2 bases and V 2 bases, and 5 bases lay outside the gene matches. CDR3 in DNA: TGTGCCAGCAGTTACCCTCTAGCGGGGGGCACCTACGAGCAGTACTTC. It is translated as CASSYPLAGGTYEQYF.

In its sample, this clone was seen a few times. The V gene is TRBV6-6, the J gene TRBJ2-2, with D possibly being TRBD1 or TRBD2 (5 bases each). Germline CDR1 and CDR2: MNHNY and SVGAGI (reference sequence). The CDR3 covers 15 residues. With 2 bases removed from V and 8 bases from J, the gap between germline ends came to 15 bases. CDR3 nucleotides: TGTGCCAGCAGTTACCGGTCACGGGGCGCAGGGGAGCTGTTTTTT. Amino acids: CASSYRSRGAGELFF.

This clone is medium-sized in the sample. Other DNA sequences in the same sample also yield this CDR3. The chain has TRBV6-4 and TRBJ2-2; 11 bases match TRBD1. Germline values: CDR1 MRHNA, CDR2 SNTAGT. The CDR3 is 15 residues long. The V segment lost 2 bases and the J segment 4 bases; nucleotides outside the gene matches: 0. The CDR3 region is CASSDGTGGTGELFF. CDR3 nucleotides: TGTGCCAGCAGTGACGGGACAGGGGGCACCGGGGAGCTGTTTTTT.

Concerning this clone: The junction does not match germline at one end; this may be a read error. The rearrangement links TRBV9 to TRBJ2-5; D ambiguous. Germline loops: CDR1 SGDLS, CDR2 YYNGEE. The CDR3 contains 14 residues. CDR3 DNA: TGTGCCAGCAGCGGACCCCACACCCAAGAGAACCAGTACTTC. Its protein is CASSGPHTQENQYF. The variable domain in full, completed from reference TRBV9 and TRBJ2-5, reads DSGVTQTPKHLITATGQRVTLRCSPRSGDLSVYWYQQSLDQGLQFLIQYYNGEERAKGNILERFSAQQFPDLHSELNLSSLELGDSALYFCASSGPHTQENQYFGPGTRLLVL.

This chain joins TRBV20-1 and TRBJ2-1; 13 nucleotides line up with TRBD2. The CDR3 totals 16 residues. Per the germline V gene, CDR1 is DFQATT and CDR2 is SNEGSKA (reference sequence). CDR3 in DNA: TGCACTGCAATCGGACTAGCGGGGGCCTTCTACAATGAGCAGTTCTTC. Translated: CTAIGLAGAFYNEQFF.

This chain connects TRBV5-5 to TRBJ1-2, with D possibly matching TRBD1 (5 bases). CDR3 length: 13 amino acids. The germline V and J ends were trimmed by 4 bases and 7 bases, with 14 bases remaining between them. Per germline, CDR1 SGHKS and CDR2 YYEKEE (reference sequence). CDR3 amino acids: CASSHVGGSGYTF. CDR3 nucleotides: TGTGCCAGCAGCCATGTGGGGGGGTCTGGCTACACCTTC.

This clone has just a few counts. V gene TRBV18 combines with J gene TRBJ1-3; tentatively, D is TRBD1 (6 bases). Germline values: CDR1 KGHSH, CDR2 LQKENI. The V gene lost 4 bases and the J gene lost 0 bases, with 19 bases spanning the gap. The CDR3 consists of 18 residues. CDR3 in amino acids: CASSQLPTRTDSGNTIYF. The DNA of the CDR3 is TGTGCCAGCTCACAGCTCCCTACTCGGACAGACTCTGGAAACACCATATATTTT.

This clone was found many times. The chain recombines TRBV20-1 with TRBJ1-5; tentative D call: TRBD1 (5 bases). V lost 5 bases and J lost 1, with 15 bases in between. CDR1 and CDR2 from the germline V gene are DFQATT and SNEGSKA (reference sequence). CDR3 length: 15 residues. The CDR3: CSAPLGGGSNQPQHF. Here the CDR3 DNA reads TGCAGTGCTCCCCTGGGGGGGGGAAGCAATCAGCCCCAGCATTTT.

This clone was detected many times. This chain connects TRBV7-9 to TRBJ2-5, with D perhaps TRBD1 (6 bases). Trimming left V 6 bases short and J 4 bases short, with 9 bases between. The CDR3 runs 12 residues. Germline assignment: CDR1 SEHNR and CDR2 FQNEAQ (reference sequence). Written as DNA, the CDR3 is TGTGCCAGCAGTAAACAGGGAGAGACCCAGTACTTC. Its protein is CASSKQGETQYF.

With respect to this clone: Mismatch with germline at one junction end may stem from a read error. This chain joins TRBV5-5 and TRBJ1-2; D remains ambiguous. The CDR3 covers 15 residues. Germline CDR1 reads SGHKS; CDR2 reads YYEKEE (reference sequence). CDR3 residues: CASSLRHVANYGYPF. DNA for the CDR3: TGTGCCAGCAGCTTGCGACACGTAGCTAACTATGGCTACCCCTTC.

This clone was recorded many times. The rearrangement joins TRBV5-5 to TRBJ1-4, with D perhaps matching TRBD1 (6 bases). Per germline, CDR1 SGHKS and CDR2 YYEKEE (reference sequence). The CDR3 contains 15 residues. The V end lost 4 bases, the J end lost 7 bases, and 17 bases lay between the germline ends. CDR3 sequence reads: CASSPGDTGREKLFF. CDR3 coding DNA: TGTGCCAGCAGCCCAGGGGACACAGGGCGTGAAAAACTGTTTTTT.